The clone carrying this T cell receptor beta chain turned up a few times. The data originate from a study of blood T cell repertoires in COVID-19. Study-wide context: Both acute and convalescent COVID-19 samples were obtained from the United States, Italy and Spain. T cells, B-cell-depleted T cells, or PBMCs supplied cDNA or gDNA.

Authors' processing steps: Amplification with reference gene primers provided the estimates of nucleated cell counts. Some clones are missing from TCRdb's copy, which holds only in-frame ones; the method was immunoSEQ multiplex PCR. That table is the source of V, J and clone size, and D and trimming were worked out from the DNA. The sample records more than 55,000 clones, roughly 80% being singletons. Sequenced sample: peripheral blood. This clonotype originated in an elderly woman with acute or convalescent COVID-19.

The CDR3 region has the DNA TGTGCCAGCAGCTTAGGCACAACTAACTATGGCTACACCTTC. Encoded protein: CASSLGTTNYGYTF. V is TRBV7-9 and J is TRBJ1-2, with D uncertain. The germline V gene has CDR1 SEHNR and CDR2 FQNEAQ (reference sequence). V was shortened by 1 base and J by 0 bases, with 6 bases between the two germline ends. CDR3 length equals 14 residues. Filled out from reference TRBV7-9 and TRBJ1-2, the complete variable domain reads DTGVSQNPRHKITKRGQNVTFRCDPISEHNRLYWYRQTLGQGPEFLTYFQNEAQLEKSRLLSDRFSAERPKGSFSTLEIQRTEQGDSAMYLCASSLGTTNYGYTFGSGTRLTVV.